This T cell receptor beta chain derives from a study of shared clonotypes between healthy human individuals (dated by TCRdb to the early 2020s). With respect to the entire study: A couple of women and three men aged 18 to 49 years were included in the cohort. Per donor, three plates each were used for CD4 naive and CD4 memory, two for CD8 naive, and one for CD8 memory. To estimate repertoire size and how much clonotype sharing occurs between individuals, the study deeply sequenced the blood TCR repertoires of about five healthy adults. Libraries were prepared and TCR repertoires were sequenced by different laboratories using diverse techniques, in order to increase sequencing depth and limit assay-specific biases. Each donor's leukapheresis produced roughly between roughly 0.85 and 9.5 billion PBMCs.

There are a few counts of this clone. The antigen it recognizes is unknown. No base quality values were provided; no much bigger clone lies one nucleotide off. Results the study describes overall, beyond this receptor: Across four donors, 4.5% to 6.5% of naive CD4, approximately 3.5% of naive CD8, 2.3% of memory CD4, and roughly 0.41% of memory CD8 clonotypes were shared. Higher generation probabilities were observed for clonotypes shared by all four sorted-subset donors than for non-shared clonotypes. Even with the large sequencing depth, rarefaction of the sorted-subset datasets indicated that sequencing was incomplete. Because the study included a small number of donors, the genetic and exposure-history diversity represented was limited. Sampling was limited to blood, and TCR repertoires in tissue likely differ from TCR repertoires in blood. Pairwise subsampling indicated that sequencing depth was expected to affect the degree of clonotype sharing among donors. Naive subsets generally had larger estimated clonotype richness than memory subsets.

From the cysteine up to the phenylalanine, the CDR3 has a length of 15 residues. Kept here is only the CDR3 DNA, which spans 45 bases and is read in frame from base 1. CDR1 and CDR2 are read off the germline V gene as SGHDT and YYEEEE. V lost 4 bases and J lost 6 bases; the stretch between them is 16 bases long. Using the deep immunoSEQ assay, TCR CDR3 regions were amplified from genomic DNA by multiplex PCR. Genomic DNA extracted from each cell subset was distributed evenly over all wells of several immunoSEQ 96-well plates, and each plate served as one replicate. For sorted subsets, approximately 190 ng genomic DNA, equal to tens of thousands of T cell genomes, was loaded into each replicate PCR. Purified libraries were quantified with a Qubit 3.0 fluorometer, sized on a Bioanalyzer 2100, and re-quantified with the KAPA Library Quantification kit. A separate single-read 150-cycle Illumina NextSeq 550 flow cell was used to sequence each immunoSEQ 96-well plate. On the authors' methods: The immunoSEQ output contained only junctional sequences without quality scores, so filtering could not match that applied to full-length reads. Sequences were annotated with PyIR, a Python wrapper for IgBLAST v1.9, and V/J genes and CDR3 were assigned using IMGT germline references. Reads were filtered out if the reads had weak V/J assignments (E-value above 1e-6), no CDR3, stop codons, out-of-frame junctions, or ambiguous translated residues. V3J clonotypes were defined as sequences sharing the same inferred V gene, J gene, and CDR3 amino acid sequence. To compute the percentage overlap between repertoires, the number of shared unique clonotypes was divided by the size of the smaller repertoire. RTK rarefaction, the Chao1 estimator, and Recon v2.1 estimates of unobserved clonotypes were used to assess repertoire richness. Generation probabilities for all TCRbeta clonotypes obtained by the gDNA method from a few donors were computed using OLGA. The table comes from immuneACCESS by way of TCRdb, which keeps in-frame sequences with V and J called. Part of the clones is missing from these tables; in studies checked, under half for an unresolved V gene and the rest for unknown reasons. V and J calls and clone size are those listed in that table; D and trimming were worked out from the DNA. This sample gives more than 2 million clones in total; 85% to 95% of them show up just once. Of the sample, approximately 1.7% is held by the ten largest clones.

For the CD8 naive samples, CD45RO-negative cells were positively selected for CCR7, yielding a CD45RA+CCR7+ population from which TemRA cells were excluded. Donors were healthy HIV-negative adults with no recently reported acute infections or vaccinations. Only Caucasian adults living in Nashville, Tennessee, USA were represented among the donors. Blood was collected by leukapheresis, and PBMCs were isolated by Ficoll-Histopaque density gradient centrifugation and then cryopreserved in liquid nitrogen vapor phase. Purity and quantity of every magnetically sorted T cell population were checked by analytical flow cytometry. Genomic DNA was isolated from each sorted fraction and quantified by UV absorbance on a Nanodrop 2000c.

The chain is encoded by TRBV5-6 joined to TRBJ2-2; the D segment cannot be called with confidence. The clonotype was recovered from a young man in good health. Some clones in this sample may be carry-over from other donors' samples. The specimen was naive CD8+ T cells from PBMCs. In light of the paper, this sample's cell subset or site label describes: CD45RA+CCR7+. The nucleotide sequence reads TGTGCCAGCAGCCCCTCTTGGCCTATTCCCGGGGAGCTGTTTTTT. The translation is CASSPSWPIPGELFF.